The rows below give T cell receptor beta chains drawn from one sample of a study of CD8 T cells in Susac syndrome. One entry per CDR3 protein, called by TCRdb with MiXCR from the immunoSEQ multiplex PCR reads. The profile shows 100,000 to 150,000 distinct CDR3 sequences, around 95% of them singletons. The material sequenced was CD4+ T cells from PBMCs. Every receptor here comes from a human donor in good health. Each CDR3 is given with its conserved first and last residue. D genes are given only for firm matches. Rows may omit the clone size; those that give it use once, few, many or a size class.

D: -; size: few; J: TRBJ2-5; length: 14; V: TRBV6-2/TRBV6-3; CDR3: CASSLGGDQETQYF; DNA: TGTGCCAGCAGTTTAGGAGGGGACCAAGAGACCCAGTACTTC
D: TRBD1; size: -; J: TRBJ2-1; length: 16; V: TRBV4-3; CDR3: CASSQKQGGSYNEQFF; DNA: TGCGCCAGCAGCCAAAAACAGGGGGGCTCCTACAATGAGCAGTTCTTC
D: -; size: -; J: TRBJ2-3; length: 14; V: TRBV10-3; CDR3: CAISDSSGTDTQYF; DNA: TGTGCCATCAGTGATTCTAGCGGCACAGATACGCAGTATTTT
D: -; size: -; J: TRBJ1-1; length: 14; V: TRBV9; CDR3: CASSVVAGHTEAFF; DNA: TGTGCCAGCAGCGTAGTAGCAGGGCACACTGAAGCTTTCTTT
D: TRBD2; size: -; J: TRBJ2-1; length: 17; V: TRBV19; CDR3: CASSTRTSGRAYNEQFF; DNA: TGTGCCAGTAGTACTCGGACTAGCGGGAGGGCCTACAATGAGCAGTTCTTC
D: -; size: once; J: TRBJ1-2; length: 14; V: TRBV5-1; CDR3: CASSLGESNYGYTF; DNA: TGCGCCAGCAGCTTGGGGGAGTCTAACTATGGCTACACCTTC
D: TRBD1; size: few; J: TRBJ1-2; length: 13; V: TRBV18; CDR3: CASSSGQNYGYTF; DNA: TGTGCCAGCTCATCGGGACAGAACTATGGCTACACCTTC
D: TRBD1; size: -; J: TRBJ1-2; length: 15; V: TRBV20-1; CDR3: CSASPQGAANYGYTF; DNA: TGCAGTGCCAGCCCACAGGGGGCCGCTAACTATGGCTACACCTTC
D: -; size: -; J: TRBJ2-2; length: 14; V: TRBV7-2; CDR3: CASSLAGVAGELFF; DNA: TGTGCCAGCAGCTTAGCTGGGGTGGCCGGGGAGCTGTTTTTT
D: TRBD1; size: -; J: TRBJ1-3; length: 15; V: TRBV11-2; CDR3: CASSSTGVFGNTIYF; DNA: TGTGCCAGCAGCTCTACAGGGGTTTTTGGAAACACCATATATTTT
D: -; size: once; J: TRBJ2-2; length: 15; V: TRBV5-1; CDR3: CASSPDGSYTGELFF; DNA: TGCGCCAGCAGCCCGGACGGCTCCTACACCGGGGAGCTGTTTTTT
D: -; size: -; J: TRBJ1-1; length: 12; V: TRBV29-1; CDR3: CSVRQGNTEAFF; DNA: TGCAGCGTCCGTCAGGGGAACACTGAAGCTTTCTTT
D: -; size: -; J: TRBJ2-1; length: 12; V: TRBV6-2/TRBV6-3; CDR3: CASSSYVGEQFF; DNA: TGTGCCAGCAGTTCCTATGTAGGTGAGCAGTTCTTC
D: -; size: -; J: TRBJ1-6; length: 14; V: TRBV7-9; CDR3: CASSTPGGGSPLHF; DNA: TGTGCCAGCAGCACACCCGGGGGGGGATCACCCCTCCACTTT
D: -; size: -; J: TRBJ2-3; length: 16; V: TRBV7-9; CDR3: CASSLGVSVLTDTQYF; DNA: TGTGCCAGCAGCTTAGGTGTTAGCGTCCTCACAGATACGCAGTATTTT
D: -; size: -; J: TRBJ2-3; length: 17; V: TRBV4-3; CDR3: CASSQQSRGAEKDTQYF; DNA: TGCGCCAGCAGCCAACAATCCCGTGGGGCAGAGAAAGATACGCAGTATTTT
D: TRBD2; size: -; J: TRBJ2-1; length: 16; V: TRBV2; CDR3: CASTESRTSTYNEQFF; DNA: TGTGCCAGCACCGAGTCAAGGACTAGCACGTACAATGAGCAGTTCTTC
D: -; size: -; J: TRBJ2-2; length: 12; V: TRBV29-1; CDR3: CSGWKNTGELFF; DNA: TGCAGCGGTTGGAAGAACACCGGGGAGCTGTTTTTT
D: TRBD1; size: -; J: TRBJ2-7; length: 13; V: TRBV7-9; CDR3: CASSLGQGNEQYF; DNA: TGTGCCAGCAGCTTAGGACAGGGGAACGAGCAGTACTTC
D: -; size: -; J: TRBJ2-7; length: 12; V: TRBV7-2; CDR3: CASSYPTDQQYF; DNA: TGTGCCAGCAGCTATCCGACAGATCAGCAGTACTTC
D: TRBD1; size: once; J: TRBJ2-2; length: 15; V: TRBV5-1; CDR3: CASSSGQQNTGELFF; DNA: TGCGCCAGCAGCTCGGGACAGCAAAACACCGGGGAGCTGTTTTTT
D: -; size: -; J: TRBJ2-1; length: 15; V: TRBV29-1; CDR3: CSVGWGQDSYNEQFF; DNA: TGCAGCGTTGGATGGGGCCAGGACTCCTACAATGAGCAGTTCTTC
D: -; size: -; J: TRBJ2-2; length: 15; V: TRBV27; CDR3: CASSLARRSGGELFF; DNA: TGTGCCAGCAGTTTAGCACGTCGGAGCGGCGGGGAGCTGTTTTTT
D: -; size: -; J: TRBJ1-1; length: 14; V: TRBV19; CDR3: CASSIASRNTEAFF; DNA: TGTGCCAGTAGTATAGCGAGTCGGAACACTGAAGCTTTCTTT
D: TRBD2; size: -; J: TRBJ2-1; length: 16; V: TRBV3-1; CDR3: CASSQEVSGRSNEQFF; DNA: TGTGCCAGCAGCCAAGAGGTTAGCGGGAGATCCAATGAGCAGTTCTTC
D: -; size: -; J: TRBJ1-1; length: 12; V: TRBV3-1; CDR3: CASSRAGTKAFF; DNA: TGTGCCAGCAGCCGGGCAGGGACCAAAGCTTTCTTT
D: -; size: -; J: TRBJ2-5; length: 15; V: TRBV20-1; CDR3: CSASAGANDLETQYF; DNA: TGCAGTGCTAGCGCGGGGGCCAACGACCTAGAGACCCAGTACTTC
D: TRBD2; size: -; J: TRBJ2-5; length: 12; V: TRBV11-2; CDR3: CASSSAGETQYF; DNA: TGTGCCAGCAGCTCAGCGGGGGAGACCCAGTACTTC
D: TRBD2; size: -; J: TRBJ2-4; length: 16; V: TRBV18; CDR3: CASSPWTSAAKNIQYF; DNA: TGTGCCAGCTCACCGTGGACTAGCGCGGCCAAAAACATTCAGTACTTC
D: -; size: -; J: TRBJ2-2; length: 11; V: TRBV2; CDR3: CASMDPGELFF; DNA: TGTGCCAGCATGGACCCCGGGGAGCTGTTTTTT
D: -; size: -; J: TRBJ1-2; length: 16; V: TRBV14; CDR3: CASSQGDTTVSYGYTF; DNA: TGTGCCAGCAGCCAAGGGGACACCACAGTCAGCTATGGCTACACCTTC
D: TRBD1; size: -; J: TRBJ1-2; length: 15; V: TRBV18; CDR3: CASSPKETGRYGYTF; DNA: TGTGCCAGCTCACCCAAAGAGACAGGGCGATATGGCTACACCTTC
D: -; size: once; J: TRBJ2-1; length: 11; V: TRBV12-5; CDR3: CASGLINEQFF; DNA: TGTGCTAGTGGTTTGATCAATGAGCAGTTCTTC
D: -; size: -; J: TRBJ2-7; length: 15; V: TRBV7-2; CDR3: CASSLVREGSQVQYF; DNA: TGTGCCAGCAGCTTAGTACGGGAAGGTAGTCAAGTGCAGTACTTC
D: -; size: -; J: TRBJ1-5; length: 17; V: TRBV30; CDR3: CAWSVDYWEEGNQPQHF; DNA: TGTGCCTGGAGTGTGGATTATTGGGAGGAGGGCAATCAGCCCCAGCATTTT
D: TRBD2; size: -; J: TRBJ2-7; length: 20; V: TRBV6-2/TRBV6-3; CDR3: CASSTGRLAGARRRDYEQYF; DNA: TGTGCCAGCAGTACTGGGCGACTAGCGGGAGCGAGACGGAGGGACTACGAGCAGTACTTC
D: TRBD2; size: -; J: TRBJ2-1; length: 16; V: TRBV7-9; CDR3: CASSRTSGPFYNEQFF; DNA: TGTGCCAGCAGCCGGACTAGCGGGCCCTTCTACAATGAGCAGTTCTTC
D: TRBD1; size: -; J: TRBJ2-1; length: 14; V: TRBV7-2; CDR3: CASSLGQGAGEQFF; DNA: TGTGCCAGCAGCTTAGGACAGGGGGCGGGTGAGCAGTTCTTC
D: TRBD2; size: -; J: TRBJ2-3; length: 16; V: TRBV7-2; CDR3: CASSLEGREWADTQYF; DNA: TGTGCCAGCAGCTTAGAGGGGCGGGAGTGGGCAGATACGCAGTATTTT
D: TRBD2; size: -; J: TRBJ2-1; length: 16; V: TRBV7-2; CDR3: CASSLESLAGPNEQFF; DNA: TGTGCCAGCAGCTTAGAATCCCTAGCGGGACCCAATGAGCAGTTCTTC
D: -; size: -; J: TRBJ1-5; length: 14; V: TRBV4-3; CDR3: CASSQESGRKPQHF; DNA: TGCGCCAGCAGCCAAGAGTCAGGGAGGAAGCCCCAGCATTTT
D: -; size: -; J: TRBJ1-2; length: 13; V: TRBV6-4; CDR3: CASSDSGSYGYTF; DNA: TGTGCCAGCAGTGACTCGGGGTCCTATGGCTACACCTTC
D: -; size: once; J: TRBJ1-1; length: 14; V: TRBV5-1; CDR3: CASTTFGQNTEAFF; DNA: TGCGCCAGCACCACCTTTGGGCAAAACACTGAAGCTTTCTTT
D: -; size: -; J: TRBJ2-2; length: 14; V: TRBV3-1; CDR3: CASSPAGHVGELFF; DNA: TGTGCCAGCAGCCCGGCAGGACATGTCGGGGAGCTGTTTTTT
D: -; size: -; J: TRBJ2-1; length: 14; V: TRBV6-6; CDR3: CASRSASAYNEQFF; DNA: TGTGCCAGCAGGTCGGCTAGCGCCTACAATGAGCAGTTCTTC
D: -; size: -; J: TRBJ2-3; length: 15; V: TRBV13; CDR3: CASSLPRSSTDTQYF; DNA: TGTGCCAGCAGCTTACCCAGGTCTAGCACAGATACGCAGTATTTT
D: -; size: -; J: TRBJ2-1; length: 15; V: TRBV7-9; CDR3: CASSSLRGSYNEQFF; DNA: TGTGCCAGCAGCTCCCTTCGCGGATCCTACAATGAGCAGTTCTTC
D: TRBD2; size: -; J: TRBJ2-7; length: 14; V: TRBV5-1; CDR3: CASSTSGNSDEQYF; DNA: TGCGCCAGCAGCACCAGCGGGAATTCCGACGAGCAGTACTTC
D: -; size: -; J: TRBJ1-2; length: 16; V: TRBV6-5; CDR3: CASSSSGGTRNYGYTF; DNA: TGTGCCAGCAGTTCCTCCGGGGGGACAAGAAACTATGGCTACACCTTC
D: -; size: -; J: TRBJ1-2; length: 15; V: TRBV7-9; CDR3: CASSLDRRTNYGYTF; DNA: TGTGCCAGCAGCTTAGATCGGCGGACCAACTATGGCTACACCTTC
D: -; size: -; J: TRBJ2-3; length: 13; V: TRBV5-5; CDR3: CASGKASTDTQYF; DNA: TGTGCCAGCGGAAAAGCTAGCACAGATACGCAGTATTTT
D: TRBD2; size: once; J: TRBJ2-2; length: 16; V: TRBV7-2; CDR3: CASSSRLAGVTGELFF; DNA: TGTGCCAGCAGCTCCCGGCTAGCGGGAGTTACCGGGGAGCTGTTTTTT
D: TRBD1; size: -; J: TRBJ1-5; length: 13; V: TRBV20-1; CDR3: CSARRQGDSAQHF; DNA: TGCAGTGCCAGAAGACAGGGGGACTCAGCCCAGCATTTT
D: TRBD2; size: -; J: TRBJ2-1; length: 17; V: TRBV3-1; CDR3: CASSRWPLSGGYNEQFF; DNA: TGTGCCAGCAGCCGATGGCCCCTTAGCGGGGGCTACAATGAGCAGTTCTTC
D: -; size: -; J: TRBJ2-1; length: 16; V: TRBV4-3; CDR3: CASSQDGWTPYNEQFF; DNA: TGCGCCAGCAGCCAAGATGGTTGGACTCCATACAATGAGCAGTTCTTC
D: TRBD1; size: -; J: TRBJ1-5; length: 13; V: TRBV30; CDR3: CAFAQGTNQPQHF; DNA: TGTGCCTTTGCACAGGGGACCAATCAGCCCCAGCATTTT
D: TRBD1; size: -; J: TRBJ1-5; length: 14; V: TRBV10-2; CDR3: CASSETGLNQPQHF; DNA: TGCGCCAGCAGCGAGACAGGGCTCAATCAGCCCCAGCATTTT
D: TRBD2; size: -; J: TRBJ2-7; length: 13; V: TRBV3-1; CDR3: CASSQVREGEQYF; DNA: TGTGCCAGCAGCCAAGTCAGGGAGGGCGAGCAGTACTTC
D: -; size: -; J: TRBJ1-1; length: 13; V: TRBV7-9; CDR3: CAGQSTGDTEAFF; DNA: TGTGCCGGTCAGTCGACAGGAGATACTGAAGCTTTCTTT